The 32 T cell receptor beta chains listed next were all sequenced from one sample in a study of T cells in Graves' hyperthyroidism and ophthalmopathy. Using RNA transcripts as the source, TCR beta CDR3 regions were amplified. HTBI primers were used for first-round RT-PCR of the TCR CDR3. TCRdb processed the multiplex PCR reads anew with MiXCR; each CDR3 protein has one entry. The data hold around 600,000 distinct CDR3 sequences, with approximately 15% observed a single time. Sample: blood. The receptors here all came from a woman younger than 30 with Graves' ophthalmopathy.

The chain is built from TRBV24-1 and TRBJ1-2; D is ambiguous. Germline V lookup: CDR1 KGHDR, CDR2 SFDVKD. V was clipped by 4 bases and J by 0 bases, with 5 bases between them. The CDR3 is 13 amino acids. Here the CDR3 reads CATSDRANYGYTF. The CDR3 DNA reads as TGTGCCACCAGTGACAGAGCTAACTATGGCTACACCTTC.

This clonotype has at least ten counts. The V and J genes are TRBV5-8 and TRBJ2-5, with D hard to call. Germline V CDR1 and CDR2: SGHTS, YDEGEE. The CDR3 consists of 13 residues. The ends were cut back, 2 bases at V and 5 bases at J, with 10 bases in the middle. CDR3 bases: TGTGCCAGCAGCTTCTTCGGTGGGGAGACCCAGTACTTC. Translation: CASSFFGGETQYF.

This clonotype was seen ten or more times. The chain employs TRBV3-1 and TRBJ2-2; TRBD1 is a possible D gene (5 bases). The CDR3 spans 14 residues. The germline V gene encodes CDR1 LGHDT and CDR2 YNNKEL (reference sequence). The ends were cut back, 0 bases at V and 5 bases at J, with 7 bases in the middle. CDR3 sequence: CASSQEAGTGELFF. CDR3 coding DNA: TGTGCCAGCAGCCAAGAGGCAGGGACCGGGGAGCTGTTTTTT.

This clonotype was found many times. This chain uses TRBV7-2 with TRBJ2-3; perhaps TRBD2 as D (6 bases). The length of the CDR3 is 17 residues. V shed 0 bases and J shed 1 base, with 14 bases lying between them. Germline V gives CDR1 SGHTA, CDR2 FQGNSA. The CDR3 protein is CASSLALFREGTDTQYF. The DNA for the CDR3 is TGTGCCAGCAGCTTAGCCCTCTTCAGGGAGGGCACAGATACGCAGTATTTT.

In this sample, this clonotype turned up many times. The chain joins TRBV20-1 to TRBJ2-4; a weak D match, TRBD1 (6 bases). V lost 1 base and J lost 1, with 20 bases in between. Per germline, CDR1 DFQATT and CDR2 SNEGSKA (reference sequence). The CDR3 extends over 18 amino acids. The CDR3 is CSARAAGVIGAAKNIQYF. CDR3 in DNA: TGCAGTGCTAGAGCGGCAGGGGTAATAGGGGCGGCCAAAAACATTCAGTACTTC.

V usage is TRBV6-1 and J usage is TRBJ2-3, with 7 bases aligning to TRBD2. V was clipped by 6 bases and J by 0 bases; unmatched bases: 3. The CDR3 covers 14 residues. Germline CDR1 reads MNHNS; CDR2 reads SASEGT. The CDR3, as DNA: TGTGCCAGCAGGGATAGCGGGAGCACAGATACGCAGTATTTT. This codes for CASRDSGSTDTQYF.

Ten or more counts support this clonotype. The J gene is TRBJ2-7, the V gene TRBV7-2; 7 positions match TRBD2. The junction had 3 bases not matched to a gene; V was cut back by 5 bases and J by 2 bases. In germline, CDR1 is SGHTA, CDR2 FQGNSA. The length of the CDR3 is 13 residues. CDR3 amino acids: CASSKREAYEQYF. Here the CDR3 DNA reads TGTGCCAGCAGCAAGCGGGAAGCCTACGAGCAGTACTTC.

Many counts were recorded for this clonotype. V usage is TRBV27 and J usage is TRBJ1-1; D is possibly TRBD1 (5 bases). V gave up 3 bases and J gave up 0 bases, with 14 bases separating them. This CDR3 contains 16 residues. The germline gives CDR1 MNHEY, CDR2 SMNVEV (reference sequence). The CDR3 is CASSFQGITVNTEAFF. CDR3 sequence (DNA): TGTGCCAGCAGTTTTCAGGGTATCACTGTGAACACTGAAGCTTTCTTT.

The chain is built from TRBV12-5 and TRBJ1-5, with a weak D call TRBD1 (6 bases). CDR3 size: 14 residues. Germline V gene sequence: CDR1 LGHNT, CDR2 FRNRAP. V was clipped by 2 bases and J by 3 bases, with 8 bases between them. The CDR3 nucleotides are TGTGCTAGTGGTTTGTACAGGGACAATCAGCCCCAGCATTTT. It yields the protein CASGLYRDNQPQHF.

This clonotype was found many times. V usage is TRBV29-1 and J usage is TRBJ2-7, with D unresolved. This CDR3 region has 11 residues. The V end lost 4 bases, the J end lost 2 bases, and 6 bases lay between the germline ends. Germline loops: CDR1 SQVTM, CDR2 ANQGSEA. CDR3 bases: TGCAGCGTTGTTCTAACCTACGAGCAGTACTTC. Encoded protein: CSVVLTYEQYF.

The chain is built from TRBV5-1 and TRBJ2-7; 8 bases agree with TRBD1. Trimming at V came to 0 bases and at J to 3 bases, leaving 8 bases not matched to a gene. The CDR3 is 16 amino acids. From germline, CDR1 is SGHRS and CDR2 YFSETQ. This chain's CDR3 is CASSLEGLDRGYEQYF. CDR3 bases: TGCGCCAGCAGCTTGGAAGGGTTAGACAGGGGCTACGAGCAGTACTTC.

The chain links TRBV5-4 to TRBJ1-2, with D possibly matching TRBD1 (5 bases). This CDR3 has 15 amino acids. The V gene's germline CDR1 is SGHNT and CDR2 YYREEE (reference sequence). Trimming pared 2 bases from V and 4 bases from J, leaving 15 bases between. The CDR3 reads CASSFYQGKGYGYTF. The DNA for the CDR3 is TGTGCCAGCAGCTTCTATCAGGGAAAGGGCTATGGCTACACCTTC.

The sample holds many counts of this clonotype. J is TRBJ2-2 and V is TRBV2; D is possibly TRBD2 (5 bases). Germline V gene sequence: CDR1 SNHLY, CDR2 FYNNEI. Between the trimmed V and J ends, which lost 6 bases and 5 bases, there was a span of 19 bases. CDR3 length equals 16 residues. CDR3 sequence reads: CASRASGLTGTGELFF. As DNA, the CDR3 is TGTGCCAGCAGAGCTTCCGGGCTCACGGGGACCGGGGAGCTGTTTTTT.

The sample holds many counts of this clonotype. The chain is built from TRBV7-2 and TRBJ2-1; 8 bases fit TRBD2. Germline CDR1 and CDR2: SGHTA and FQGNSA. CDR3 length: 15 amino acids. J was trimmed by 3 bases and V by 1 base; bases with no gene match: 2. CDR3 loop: CASSLVAGHYNEQFF. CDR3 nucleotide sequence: TGTGCCAGCAGCTTAGTAGCGGGGCACTACAATGAGCAGTTCTTC.

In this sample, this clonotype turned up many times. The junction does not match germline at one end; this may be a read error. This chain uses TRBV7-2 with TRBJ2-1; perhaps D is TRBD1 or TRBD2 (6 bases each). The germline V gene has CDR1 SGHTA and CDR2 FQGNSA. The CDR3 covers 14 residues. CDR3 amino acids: CASSLAWRGNGQFF. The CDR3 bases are TGTGCCAGCAGCTTAGCGTGGAGGGGGAATGGGCAGTTCTTC.

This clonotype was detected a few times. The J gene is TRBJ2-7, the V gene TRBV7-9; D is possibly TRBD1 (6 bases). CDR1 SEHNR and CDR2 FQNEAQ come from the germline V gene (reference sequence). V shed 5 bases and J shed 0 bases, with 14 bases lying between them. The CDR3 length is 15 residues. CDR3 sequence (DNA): TGTGCCAGCAGCCCCCACCGGGACATCTCCTACGAGCAGTACTTC. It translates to CASSPHRDISYEQYF.

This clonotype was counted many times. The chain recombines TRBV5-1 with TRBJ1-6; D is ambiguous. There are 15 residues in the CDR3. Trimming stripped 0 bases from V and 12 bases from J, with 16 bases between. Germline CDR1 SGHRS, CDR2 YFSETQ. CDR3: CASSLEEGGYKPLHF. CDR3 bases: TGCGCCAGCAGCTTGGAGGAGGGAGGATACAAACCCCTCCACTTT. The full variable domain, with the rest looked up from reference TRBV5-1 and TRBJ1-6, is KAGVTQTPRYLIKTRGQQVTLSCSPISGHRSVSWYQQTPGQGLQFLFEYFSETQRNKGNFPGRFSGRQFSNSRSEMNVSTLELGDSALYLCASSLEEGGYKPLHFGNGTRLTVT.

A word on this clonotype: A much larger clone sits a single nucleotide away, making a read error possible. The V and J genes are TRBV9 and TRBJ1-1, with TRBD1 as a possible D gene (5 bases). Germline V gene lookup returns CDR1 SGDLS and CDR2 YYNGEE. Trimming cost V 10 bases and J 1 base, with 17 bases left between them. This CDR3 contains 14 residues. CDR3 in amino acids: CAGGPGGGNTEAFF. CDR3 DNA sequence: TGTGCCGGCGGACCGGGCGGGGGGAACACTGAAGCTTTCTTT.

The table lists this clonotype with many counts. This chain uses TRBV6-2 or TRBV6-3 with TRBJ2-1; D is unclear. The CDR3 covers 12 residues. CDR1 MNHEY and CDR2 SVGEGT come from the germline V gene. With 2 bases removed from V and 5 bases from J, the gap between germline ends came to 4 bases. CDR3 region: CASSYPNNEQFF. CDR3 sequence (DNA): TGTGCCAGCAGTTACCCGAACAATGAGCAGTTCTTC.

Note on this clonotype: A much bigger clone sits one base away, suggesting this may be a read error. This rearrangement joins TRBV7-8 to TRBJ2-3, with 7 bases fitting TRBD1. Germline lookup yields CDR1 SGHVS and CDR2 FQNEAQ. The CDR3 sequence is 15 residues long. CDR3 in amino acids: CANSFLQGRTDTQYF. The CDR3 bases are TGTGCCAACAGCTTTTTACAGGGGCGCACAGATACGCAGTATTTT.

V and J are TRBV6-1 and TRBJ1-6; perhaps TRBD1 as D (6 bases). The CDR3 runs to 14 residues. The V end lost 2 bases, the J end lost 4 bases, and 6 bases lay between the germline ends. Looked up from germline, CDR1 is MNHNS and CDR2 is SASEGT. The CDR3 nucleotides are TGTGCCAGCAGTGAACAGGGGTATAATTCACCCCTCCACTTT. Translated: CASSEQGYNSPLHF.

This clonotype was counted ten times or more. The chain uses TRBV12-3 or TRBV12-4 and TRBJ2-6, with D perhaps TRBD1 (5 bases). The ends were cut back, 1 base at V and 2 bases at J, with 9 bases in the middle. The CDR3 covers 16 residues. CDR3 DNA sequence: TGTGCCAGCAGTTTAGGAGCAGGGACTGGGGCCAACGTCCTGACTTTC. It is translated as CASSLGAGTGANVLTF.

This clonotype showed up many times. CDR3 DNA sequence: TGTGCCAGCAGTTTGGCCCGCGGGGCTAGCGGGCCACACAATGAGCAGTTCTTC. Translation: CASSLARGASGPHNEQFF. This chain connects TRBV28 to TRBJ2-1; 8 nucleotides agree with TRBD2. Unmatched junction bases numbered 15, after V lost 3 bases and J lost 5 bases. In germline, CDR1 is MDHEN, CDR2 SYDVKM. This CDR3 is 18 amino acids long.

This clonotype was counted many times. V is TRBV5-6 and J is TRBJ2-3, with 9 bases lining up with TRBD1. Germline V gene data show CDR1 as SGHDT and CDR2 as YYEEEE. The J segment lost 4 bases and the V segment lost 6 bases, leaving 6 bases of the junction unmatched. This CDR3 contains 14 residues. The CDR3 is CASTGTGRADTQYF. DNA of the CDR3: TGTGCCAGCACCGGGACAGGGAGGGCAGATACGCAGTATTTT.

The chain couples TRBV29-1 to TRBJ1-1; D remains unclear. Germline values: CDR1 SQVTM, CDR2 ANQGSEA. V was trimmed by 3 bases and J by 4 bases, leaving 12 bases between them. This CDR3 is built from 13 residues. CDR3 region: CSVDNSWGTEAFF. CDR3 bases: TGCAGCGTTGATAACAGCTGGGGCACTGAAGCTTTCTTT. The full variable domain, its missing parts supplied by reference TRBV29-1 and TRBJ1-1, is SAVISQKPSRDICQRGTSLTIQCQVDSQVTMMFWYRQQPGQSLTLIATANQGSEATYESGFVIDKFPISRPNLTFSTLTVSNMSPEDSSIYLCSVDNSWGTEAFFGQGTRLTVV.

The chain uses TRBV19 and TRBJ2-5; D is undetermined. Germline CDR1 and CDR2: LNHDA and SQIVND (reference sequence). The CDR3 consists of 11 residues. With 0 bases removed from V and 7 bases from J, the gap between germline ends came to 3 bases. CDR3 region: CASSIEATQYF. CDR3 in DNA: TGTGCCAGTAGTATAGAGGCGACCCAGTACTTC. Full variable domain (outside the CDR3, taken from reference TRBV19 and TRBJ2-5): DGGITQSPKYLFRKEGQNVTLSCEQNLNHDAMYWYRQDPGQGLRLIYYSQIVNDFQKGDIAEGYSVSREKKESFPLTVTSAQKNPTAFYLCASSIEATQYFGPGTRLLVL.

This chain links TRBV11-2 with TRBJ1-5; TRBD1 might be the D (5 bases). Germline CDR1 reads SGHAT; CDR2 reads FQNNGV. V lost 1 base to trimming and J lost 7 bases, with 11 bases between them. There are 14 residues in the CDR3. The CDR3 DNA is TGTGCCAGCAGCTTAGGACTGCAGGGACAGCCCCAGCATTTT. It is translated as CASSLGLQGQPQHF.

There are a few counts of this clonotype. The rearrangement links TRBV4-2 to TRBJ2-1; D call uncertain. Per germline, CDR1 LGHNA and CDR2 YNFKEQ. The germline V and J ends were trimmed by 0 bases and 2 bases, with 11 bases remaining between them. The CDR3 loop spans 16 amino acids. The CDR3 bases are TGTGCCAGCAGCCAAGAAGGAACTATACCCTACAATGAGCAGTTCTTC. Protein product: CASSQEGTIPYNEQFF.

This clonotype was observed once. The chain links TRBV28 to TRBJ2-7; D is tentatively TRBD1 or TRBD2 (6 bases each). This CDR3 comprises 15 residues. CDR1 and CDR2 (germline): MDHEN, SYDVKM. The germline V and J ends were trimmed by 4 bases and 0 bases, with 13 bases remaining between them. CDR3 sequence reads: CASSSEGGASYEQYF. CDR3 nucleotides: TGTGCCAGCAGTTCGGAGGGGGGCGCCTCCTACGAGCAGTACTTC.

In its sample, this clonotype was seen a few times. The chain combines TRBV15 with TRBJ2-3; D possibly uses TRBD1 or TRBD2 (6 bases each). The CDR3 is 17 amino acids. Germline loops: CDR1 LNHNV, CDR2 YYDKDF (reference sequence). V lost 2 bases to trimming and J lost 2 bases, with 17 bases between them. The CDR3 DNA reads TGTGCCACCAGCAGATCCATAGGGGGAGGTCCCACAGATACGCAGTATTTT. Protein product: CATSRSIGGGPTDTQYF. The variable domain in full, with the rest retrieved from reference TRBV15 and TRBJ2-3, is DAMVIQNPRYQVTQFGKPVTLSCSQTLNHNVMYWYQQKSSQAPKLLFHYYDKDFNNEADTPDNFQSRRPNTSFCFLDIRSPGLGDTAMYLCATSRSIGGGPTDTQYFGPGTRLTVL.

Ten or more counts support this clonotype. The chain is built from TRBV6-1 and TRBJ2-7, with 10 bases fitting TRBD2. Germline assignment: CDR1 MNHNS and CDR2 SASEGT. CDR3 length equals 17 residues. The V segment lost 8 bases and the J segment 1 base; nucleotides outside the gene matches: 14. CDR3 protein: CASATPGETSGSYEQYF. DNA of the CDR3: TGTGCCAGCGCCACCCCGGGGGAGACTAGCGGGTCCTACGAGCAGTACTTC.

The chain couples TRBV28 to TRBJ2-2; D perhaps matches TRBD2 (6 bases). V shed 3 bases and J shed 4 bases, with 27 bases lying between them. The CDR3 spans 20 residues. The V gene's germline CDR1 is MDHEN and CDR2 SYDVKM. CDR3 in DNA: TGTGCCAGCAGTTTCTCTAACCCCCGACGGGGGTTTTTTTTCACCGGGGAGCTGTTTTTT. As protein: CASSFSNPRRGFFFTGELFF.